This T cell receptor beta chain was sequenced for a study of cytomegalovirus exposure and HLA in healthy donors. Study background: The 120 or so validation repertoires, a later analysis reported, used the same platform as the 666 first-cohort repertoires. Study results and limitations: The listing of 150 to 200 TCR beta chains classed them as cytomegalovirus-associated.

Repertoires were generated with immunoSEQ multiplex PCR, while TCRdb's copy carries only in-frame clones and drops some. This table has 110,000 or so clones, approximately 88% appearing once. Points on this clone: Its specificity is unknown.

While the first cohort had around 700 subjects, the donors belonged to the separate validation cohort of over a hundred subjects. This receptor was obtained from a man aged 18 to 35 in good health and CMV-seronegative. Specimen: PBMCs.

This CDR3 reads CASSIFPGQGGSSYNSPLHF. CDR3 DNA: TGTGCCAGTAGTATATTTCCGGGACAGGGAGGAAGCTCCTATAATTCACCCCTCCACTTT. The genes are TRBV19 and TRBJ1-6; TRBD1 matches 9 bases. The CDR3 length is 20 residues. The germline gives CDR1 LNHDA, CDR2 SQIVND (reference sequence). With 2 bases clipped from V and 0 bases from J, the junction kept 11 bases outside the gene matches.